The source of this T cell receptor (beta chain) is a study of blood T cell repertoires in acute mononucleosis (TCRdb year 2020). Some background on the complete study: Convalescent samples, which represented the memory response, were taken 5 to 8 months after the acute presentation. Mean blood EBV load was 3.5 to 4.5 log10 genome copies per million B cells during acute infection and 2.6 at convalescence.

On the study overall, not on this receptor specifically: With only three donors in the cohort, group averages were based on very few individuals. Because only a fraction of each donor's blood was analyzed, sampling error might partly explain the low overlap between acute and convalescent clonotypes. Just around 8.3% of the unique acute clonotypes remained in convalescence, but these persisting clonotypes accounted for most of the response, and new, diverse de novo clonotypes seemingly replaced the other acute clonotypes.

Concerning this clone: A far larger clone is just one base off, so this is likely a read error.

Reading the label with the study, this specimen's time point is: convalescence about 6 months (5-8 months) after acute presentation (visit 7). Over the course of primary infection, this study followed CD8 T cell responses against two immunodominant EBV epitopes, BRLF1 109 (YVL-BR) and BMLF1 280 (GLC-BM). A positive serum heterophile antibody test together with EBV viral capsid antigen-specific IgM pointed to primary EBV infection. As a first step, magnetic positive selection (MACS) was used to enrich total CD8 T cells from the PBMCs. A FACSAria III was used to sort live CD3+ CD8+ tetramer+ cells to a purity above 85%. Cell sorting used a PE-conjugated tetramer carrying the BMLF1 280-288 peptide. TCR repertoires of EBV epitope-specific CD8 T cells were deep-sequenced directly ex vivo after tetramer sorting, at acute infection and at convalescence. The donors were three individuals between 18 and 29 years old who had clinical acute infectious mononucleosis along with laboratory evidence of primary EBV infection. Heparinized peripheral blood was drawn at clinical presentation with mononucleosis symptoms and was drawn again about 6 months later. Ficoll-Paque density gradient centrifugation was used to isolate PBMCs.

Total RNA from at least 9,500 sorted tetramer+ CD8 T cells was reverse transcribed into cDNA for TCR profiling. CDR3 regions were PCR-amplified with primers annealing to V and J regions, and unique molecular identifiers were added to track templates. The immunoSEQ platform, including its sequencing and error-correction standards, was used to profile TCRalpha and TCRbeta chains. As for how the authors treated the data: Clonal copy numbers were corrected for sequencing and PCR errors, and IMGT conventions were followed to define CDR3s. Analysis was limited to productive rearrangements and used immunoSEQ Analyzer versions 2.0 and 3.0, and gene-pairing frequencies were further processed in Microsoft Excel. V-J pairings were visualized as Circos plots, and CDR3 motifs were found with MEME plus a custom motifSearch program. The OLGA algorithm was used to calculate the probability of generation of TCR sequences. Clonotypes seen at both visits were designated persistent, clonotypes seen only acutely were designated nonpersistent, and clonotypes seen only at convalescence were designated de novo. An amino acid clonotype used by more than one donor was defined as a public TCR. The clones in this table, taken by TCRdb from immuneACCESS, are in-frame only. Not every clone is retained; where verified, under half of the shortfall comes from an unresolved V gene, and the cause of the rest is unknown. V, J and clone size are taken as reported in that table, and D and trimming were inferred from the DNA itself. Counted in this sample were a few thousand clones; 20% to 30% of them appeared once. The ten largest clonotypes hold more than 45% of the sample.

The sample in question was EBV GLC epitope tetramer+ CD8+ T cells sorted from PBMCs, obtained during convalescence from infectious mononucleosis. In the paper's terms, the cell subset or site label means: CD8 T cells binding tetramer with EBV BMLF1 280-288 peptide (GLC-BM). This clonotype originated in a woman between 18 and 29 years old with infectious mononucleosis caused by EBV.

The CDR3 reads as follows: CASGFLPGNEQFF. The DNA is as follows: TGTGCCAGCGGCTTTCTGCCCGGGAATGAGCAGTTCTTC. The chain links TRBV7-2 with TRBJ2-1; no D segment can be confidently identified. The CDR3 runs 13 amino acids, cysteine and phenylalanine included. Only the CDR3 part of the read is kept: 39 bases, read in frame from the first base. CDR1 SGHTA and CDR2 FQGNSA are derived from the germline V gene.